This T cell receptor (beta chain) was observed in a study of persistence of HIV-infected CD4 T cells. The V gene's germline CDR1 is MGHDK and CDR2 SYGVNS. The CDR3 has 15 residues. Comment on this clone: Its antigen remains unidentified.

The libraries were made with immunoSEQ version 4 in survey mode. Some clones are missing from TCRdb's copy, which holds only in-frame ones; the method was immunoSEQ multiplex PCR. In the table there are fewer than 35,000 clones, approximately 70% of which are singletons. The stimulus was an HIV-1 Gag 15-mer peptide pool, roughly 1 ug/peptide/mL. Sorting of responding CD4+ T cells relied on upregulated CD40 ligand together with CD69. The source is an adult man with HIV who was CMV-seropositive. This rearrangement joins TRBV25-1 to TRBJ2-2; no clear D gene. The material was CD4+ T cells sorted from PBMCs after approximately 20-hour stimulation, obtained from a patient who received antiretroviral therapy. The CDR3: CATETTGGNTGELFF. The DNA for the CDR3 is TGTGCAACAGAGACAACCGGCGGGAACACCGGGGAGCTGTTTTTT.